Included here is one T cell receptor (beta chain) sequence, with context. The source of the sample is a study of blood T cell repertoires in COVID-19. Study-level background: There were acute and convalescent COVID-19 samples, and they came from the United States, Italy and Spain. In each case, the material was cDNA or gDNA derived from T cells, B-cell-depleted T cells, or PBMCs.

Some clones are missing from TCRdb's copy, which holds only in-frame ones; the method was immunoSEQ multiplex PCR. The repertoire holds about 130,000 clones, around 83% seen once, with 18% in the top ten. Participant age was roughly 18 to 95 years, and participants resided in around 24 US areas. The V segment lost 4 bases and the J segment 4 bases; nucleotides outside the gene matches: 5. The germline V gene has CDR1 KGHDR and CDR2 SFDVKD. This CDR3 region has 16 residues. The J gene is TRBJ2-2, the V gene TRBV24-1, with 10 bases that match TRBD2. The clonotype originates from a young man who had recovered from COVID-19. Sequencing used PBMCs or T cells enriched from blood (not recorded which). The CDR3 DNA reads TGTGCCACCAGTGAATCCGGGACTAGCGTCACCGGGGAGCTGTTTTTT. Its translation: CATSESGTSVTGELFF.